This T cell receptor beta chain comes out of a study of control samples from healthy donors and cancer patients. Assay used: immunoSEQ multiplex PCR; TCRdb lists only in-frame clones, some missing. This table has about 85,000 clones, less than 90% appearing once. The sequenced sample consisted of blood. This TCR derives from a woman in her fifties or sixties in good health.

In nucleotides, the CDR3 is TGTGCCAGCAGTGAGGGGGACGGGTGGGGCTATGGCTACACCTTC. The encoded protein is CASSEGDGWGYGYTF. The rearrangement uses TRBV6-1 and TRBJ1-2; tentative D call: TRBD1 (5 bases). The germline V gene has CDR1 MNHNS and CDR2 SASEGT. The CDR3 is made up of 15 amino acids. Deletions cut 3 bases from V and 4 bases from J, with 15 bases between.